Listed below are T cell receptor beta chains from one sample, sequenced in a study of blood T cell repertoires in COVID-19. Profiling relied on immunoSEQ multiplex PCR, and the TCRdb table lists in-frame clones only, not all of them. The sample carries about 90,000 clones, over 75% recorded once. Input material: peripheral blood. The receptors here all came from a man aged 70 or older with acute or convalescent COVID-19. CDR3s include the opening cysteine and the closing phenylalanine or tryptophan. Clone size is not always given. Where it is, it says once, few, many or a class for expanded clones.

abundance: -; v_gene: TRBV2; j_gene: TRBJ2-5; CDR3aa: CASRGTDSHQETQYF
abundance: -; v_gene: TRBV9; j_gene: TRBJ2-2; CDR3aa: CASSVGVSTGELFF
abundance: -; v_gene: TRBV4-2; j_gene: TRBJ1-6; CDR3aa: CASSQGQGLNLHF
abundance: -; v_gene: TRBV5-1; j_gene: TRBJ1-6; CDR3aa: CASSPGTGNSPLHF
abundance: once; v_gene: TRBV29-1; j_gene: TRBJ1-2; CDR3aa: CSVAMRGADGYTF
abundance: -; v_gene: TRBV7-2; j_gene: TRBJ2-1; CDR3aa: CASSLVTSGGRGEFF
abundance: -; v_gene: TRBV2; j_gene: TRBJ1-1; CDR3aa: CASSVPKDSVNTEAFF
abundance: -; v_gene: TRBV28; j_gene: TRBJ1-2; CDR3aa: CASSLSSGQGIGYTF
abundance: -; v_gene: TRBV10-3; j_gene: TRBJ1-1; CDR3aa: CAISEGGMNTEAFF
abundance: -; v_gene: TRBV2; j_gene: TRBJ2-2; CDR3aa: CASSLGLAVDTGELFF
abundance: -; v_gene: TRBV5-1; j_gene: TRBJ2-1; CDR3aa: CASSLGLNSEQFF
abundance: -; v_gene: TRBV21-1; j_gene: TRBJ1-2; CDR3aa: CASSNWPGQTTNYGYTF
abundance: -; v_gene: TRBV2; j_gene: TRBJ2-5; CDR3aa: CASTEGPGTGMVTQYF
abundance: -; v_gene: TRBV12-5; j_gene: TRBJ1-1; CDR3aa: CASGFEQGNTEAFF
abundance: few; v_gene: TRBV10-2; j_gene: TRBJ2-1; CDR3aa: CASSAGEAGRNEQFF
abundance: -; v_gene: TRBV27; j_gene: TRBJ2-7; CDR3aa: CASSRDQGIEQYF
abundance: -; v_gene: TRBV6-5; j_gene: TRBJ1-2; CDR3aa: CASSYSRTGGNYGYTF
abundance: -; v_gene: TRBV13; j_gene: TRBJ1-3; CDR3aa: CASSLDRLDGNTIYF
abundance: -; v_gene: TRBV5-1; j_gene: TRBJ2-2; CDR3aa: CASSPIDFSTGELFF
abundance: -; v_gene: TRBV19; j_gene: TRBJ1-5; CDR3aa: CASQYNGGGNQPQHF
abundance: -; v_gene: TRBV2; j_gene: TRBJ1-6; CDR3aa: CASSLRVRNSPLHF
abundance: -; v_gene: TRBV30; j_gene: TRBJ1-4; CDR3aa: CAWSGGRGSATNEKLFF
abundance: -; v_gene: TRBV5-6; j_gene: TRBJ2-1; CDR3aa: CASSWVFSGGSYNEQFF
abundance: -; v_gene: TRBV30; j_gene: TRBJ1-2; CDR3aa: CAWDTGQLYGYTF
abundance: -; v_gene: TRBV19; j_gene: TRBJ2-7; CDR3aa: CASSIVKQGNYEQYF
abundance: once; v_gene: TRBV7-3; j_gene: TRBJ1-1; CDR3aa: CASSLTGAPNTEAFF
abundance: -; v_gene: TRBV9; j_gene: TRBJ2-5; CDR3aa: CASSEGTSGRGTQYF
abundance: -; v_gene: TRBV6-5; j_gene: TRBJ2-1; CDR3aa: CASSYSRDNNEQFF
abundance: -; v_gene: TRBV7-9; j_gene: TRBJ2-7; CDR3aa: CASSLASGSRPHEQYF
abundance: -; v_gene: TRBV25-1; j_gene: TRBJ2-7; CDR3aa: CASSDRTSGNSYEQYF
abundance: few; v_gene: TRBV6-5; j_gene: TRBJ1-2; CDR3aa: CASNWGQGIYGYTF
abundance: -; v_gene: TRBV6-5; j_gene: TRBJ1-1; CDR3aa: CASSYSSGMGNTEAFF
abundance: -; v_gene: TRBV4-2; j_gene: TRBJ1-3; CDR3aa: CASSQDRQGRNTIYF
abundance: -; v_gene: TRBV12-5; j_gene: TRBJ2-1; CDR3aa: CASGPDRGRLHEQFF
abundance: -; v_gene: TRBV16; j_gene: TRBJ2-7; CDR3aa: CASASSYEQYF
abundance: -; v_gene: TRBV2; j_gene: TRBJ1-5; CDR3aa: CASGVRTGVYQPQHF
abundance: -; v_gene: TRBV6-5; j_gene: TRBJ2-4; CDR3aa: CASTPAGLAKNIQYF
abundance: -; v_gene: TRBV9; j_gene: TRBJ2-3; CDR3aa: CASSVSLAGALDTQYF
abundance: -; v_gene: TRBV7-8; j_gene: TRBJ1-3; CDR3aa: CASTPGVSGNTIYF